Shown below are 18 T cell receptor beta chains from a single sample sequenced in a study of T cell changes during pregnancy in multiple sclerosis. Here immunoSEQ multiplex PCR was the method, and the copy in TCRdb shows in-frame clones only, minus some. Of tens of thousands of clones in the sample, roughly 90% were seen once. The sample was CD8+ T cells from peripheral blood mononuclear cells, taken in the first trimester of pregnancy. The receptors shown here come from a female donor in good health, enrolled as a control in a pregnancy study.

In DNA form, the CDR3 reads TGCGCCAGCAGCCAAGAAGGGACAGGGCGGGCAGTGAGCACAGATACGCAGTATTTT. Protein sequence: CASSQEGTGRAVSTDTQYF. The chain is built from TRBV4-3 and TRBJ2-3; 9 nucleotides align to TRBD1. Trimming at V came to 0 bases and at J to 0 bases, leaving 10 bases not matched to a gene. Germline V gene data show CDR1 as LGHNA and CDR2 as YSLEER. The CDR3 has 19 amino acids.

V gene TRBV7-9 combines with J gene TRBJ2-1; 8 bases agree with TRBD2. V lost 1 base to trimming and J lost 7 bases; unmatched junction nucleotides: 9. The CDR3 runs to 16 residues. CDR1 SEHNR and CDR2 FQNEAQ come from the germline V gene (reference sequence). Here the CDR3 DNA reads TGTGCCAGCAGCTTAGGGGCGGGGGGCCCAGGAAATGAGCAGTTCTTC. This codes for CASSLGAGGPGNEQFF.

The chain joins TRBV5-4 to TRBJ1-2; 7 bases line up with TRBD1. This CDR3 is built from 12 residues. Trimming cost V 0 bases and J 10 bases; bases outside gene matches: 3. Germline CDR1 is SGHNT and CDR2 is YYREEE (reference sequence). The CDR3 coding sequence is TGTGCCAGCAGCTTGGGACAGGGACACTACACCTTC. Translating gives CASSLGQGHYTF.

J is TRBJ2-5 and V is TRBV27, with TRBD1 as a possible D gene (6 bases). Trimming removed 11 bases at V and 3 bases at J, with 19 bases between. Germline V CDR1 and CDR2: MNHEY, SMNVEV (reference sequence). The CDR3 covers 14 residues. CDR3 protein: CASSQGSVKETQYF. The CDR3 bases are TGTGCCTCAAGTCAGGGGTCAGTGAAAGAGACCCAGTACTTC.

This sequence joins TRBV7-9 and TRBJ1-1; TRBD1 matches 8 bases. Germline-derived CDR1 and CDR2 are SEHNR and FQNEAQ (reference sequence). This CDR3 region has 16 residues. J lost 0 bases, V lost 4 bases, and 7 bases had no gene match. As DNA, the CDR3 is TGTGCCAGCAGCTCATCCGGACAGGGTATGAACACTGAAGCTTTCTTT. Its protein product is CASSSSGQGMNTEAFF.

The V gene is TRBV4-3, the J gene TRBJ2-3; D is ambiguous. V lost 1 base, J lost 2 bases, and 13 bases lay in between. The germline gives CDR1 LGHNA, CDR2 YSLEER. The CDR3 is 16 residues long. The CDR3: CASSQVASAITDTQYF. CDR3 bases: TGCGCCAGCAGCCAAGTCGCCTCAGCGATCACAGATACGCAGTATTTT.

The chain couples TRBV6-6 to TRBJ1-5; D is undetermined. V gave up 0 bases and J gave up 4 bases, with 7 bases separating them. This CDR3 is built from 14 residues. Germline values: CDR1 MNHNY, CDR2 SVGAGI (reference sequence). CDR3 amino acids: CASSYSSGNQPQHF. CDR3 bases: TGTGCCAGCAGTTACTCGAGCGGAAATCAGCCCCAGCATTTT.

This rearrangement joins TRBV4-1 to TRBJ1-6, with 8 bases identical to TRBD1. CDR3 length: 15 residues. J lost 10 bases, V lost 4 bases, and 9 bases had no gene match. Germline CDR1 MGHRA, CDR2 YSYEKL. CDR3 in amino acids: CASSPRTGKESPLHF. The CDR3 coding sequence is TGCGCCAGCAGCCCCCGGACAGGGAAGGAATCACCCCTCCACTTT.

This chain uses TRBV30 with TRBJ2-1; D might be TRBD1 (5 bases). The CDR3 is 14 amino acids. Germline CDR1 GTSNPN, CDR2 SVGIG (reference sequence). V lost 5 bases and J 11 bases, leaving 22 bases between the germline ends. CDR3 coding DNA: TGTGCCTGGTCCCAGGGTTCAGGCCCTCAGCAGCAGTTCTTC. Translation gives CAWSQGSGPQQQFF.

The chain employs TRBV7-9 and TRBJ2-1; D possibly corresponds to TRBD1 (6 bases). The germline CDR1 and CDR2 sequences are SEHNR and FQNEAQ (reference sequence). V lost 5 bases and J 4 bases, leaving 21 bases between the germline ends. CDR3 length: 17 amino acids. The CDR3 nucleotides read TGTGCCAGCAGCGGGATCTACAGGGACGAGCGGTACAATGAGCAGTTCTTC. It is translated as CASSGIYRDERYNEQFF.

The chain is built from TRBV27 and TRBJ2-3; D is perhaps TRBD1 (5 bases). The CDR3 has 14 amino acids. V was clipped by 7 bases and J by 3 bases, with 14 bases between them. Germline assignment: CDR1 MNHEY and CDR2 SMNVEV (reference sequence). As DNA, the CDR3 is TGTGCCAGCACCCCTATGGGGCTTACAGATACGCAGTATTTT. It specifies CASTPMGLTDTQYF.

The rearrangement uses TRBV25-1 and TRBJ2-2; maybe TRBD1 (5 bases). Germline-derived CDR1 and CDR2 are MGHDK and SYGVNS. V lost 7 bases and J 5 bases, leaving 5 bases between the germline ends. The CDR3 runs to 11 residues. CDR3 sequence: CASTGTGELFF. The CDR3 region has the DNA TGTGCCAGCACAGGGACCGGGGAGCTGTTTTTT.

The chain joins TRBV4-1 to TRBJ1-2, with D possibly being TRBD1 (6 bases). The CDR3 runs to 15 residues. The germline V gene has CDR1 MGHRA and CDR2 YSYEKL. V was shortened by 4 bases and J by 5 bases, with 17 bases between the two germline ends. The CDR3 spells CASSLTIEQGYGYTF. In DNA, the CDR3 is TGCGCCAGCAGCCTAACAATAGAACAGGGTTATGGCTACACCTTC.

This clone was observed a single time. CDR3 loop: CASSYVPSGANVLTF. The CDR3 DNA reads TGTGCCAGCAGCTACGTCCCGTCTGGGGCCAACGTCCTGACTTTC. The chain employs TRBV28 and TRBJ2-6, with D hard to call. V was clipped by 6 bases and J by 1 base, with 10 bases between them. This CDR3 contains 15 residues. Germline values: CDR1 MDHEN, CDR2 SYDVKM. The full variable domain, completed using reference TRBV28 and TRBJ2-6, is DVKVTQSSRYLVKRTGEKVFLECVQDMDHENMFWYRQDPGLGLRLIYFSYDVKMKEKGDIPEGYSVSREKKERFSLILESASTNQTSMYLCASSYVPSGANVLTFGAGSRLTVL.

This rearrangement joins TRBV4-1 to TRBJ2-7; unclear D gene. V was trimmed by 3 bases and J by 3 bases, leaving 15 bases between them. The CDR3 runs 15 residues. Per germline, CDR1 MGHRA and CDR2 YSYEKL. The CDR3 DNA reads as TGCGCCAGCAGCCAGACTGAGGTATCTAGCTACGAGCAGTACTTC. Its protein is CASSQTEVSSYEQYF.

The chain links TRBV29-1 to TRBJ1-2; D is unresolved. Trimming pared 4 bases from V and 1 base from J, leaving 10 bases between. The CDR3 loop spans 13 amino acids. Germline values: CDR1 SQVTM, CDR2 ANQGSEA. The CDR3 nucleotides read TGCAGCGTTGTGTTGGAGAATAACTATGGCTACACCTTC. The encoded protein is CSVVLENNYGYTF.

V usage is TRBV7-3 and J usage is TRBJ2-2, with TRBD1 matching over 10 bases. Losses at the gene ends were 1 base for V and 2 bases for J; bases not matched to a gene: 4. The germline V gene encodes CDR1 SGHTA and CDR2 FQGTGA. This CDR3 has 17 amino acids. The CDR3 is CASSLMGTGVNTGELFF. The CDR3 DNA sequence: TGTGCCAGCAGCTTAATGGGGACAGGGGTAAACACCGGGGAGCTGTTTTTT.

The V and J genes are TRBV5-1 and TRBJ2-7, with a weak D call TRBD1 (5 bases). CDR1 SGHRS and CDR2 YFSETQ come from the germline V gene. Trimming took 4 bases from V and 2 from J, leaving 16 bases between them. The CDR3 totals 15 residues. The CDR3 is CASSTSTGPPYEQYF. The CDR3 DNA reads TGCGCCAGCAGCACCTCTACAGGTCCCCCCTACGAGCAGTACTTC.